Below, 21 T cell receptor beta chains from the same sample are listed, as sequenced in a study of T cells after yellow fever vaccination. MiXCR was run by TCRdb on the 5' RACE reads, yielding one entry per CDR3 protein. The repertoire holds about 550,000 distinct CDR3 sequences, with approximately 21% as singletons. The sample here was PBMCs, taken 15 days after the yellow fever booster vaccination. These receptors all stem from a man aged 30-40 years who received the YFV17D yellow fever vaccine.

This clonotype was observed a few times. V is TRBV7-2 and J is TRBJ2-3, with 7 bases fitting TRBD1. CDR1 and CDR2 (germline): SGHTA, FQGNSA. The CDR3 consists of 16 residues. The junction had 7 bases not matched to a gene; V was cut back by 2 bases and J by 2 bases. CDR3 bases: TGTGCCAGCAGCTTATTAGCCGGGACAGCCACAGATACGCAGTATTTT. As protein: CASSLLAGTATDTQYF.

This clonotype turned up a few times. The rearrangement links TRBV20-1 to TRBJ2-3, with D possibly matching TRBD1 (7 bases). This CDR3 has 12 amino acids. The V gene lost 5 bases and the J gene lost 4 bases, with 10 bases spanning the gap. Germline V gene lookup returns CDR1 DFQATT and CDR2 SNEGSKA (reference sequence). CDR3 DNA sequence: TGCAGTGCTGGAGGGGGCGCAGATACGCAGTATTTT. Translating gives CSAGGGADTQYF.

The CDR3 DNA sequence: TGCAGCTGCGGAGCGGGAGCCTCCTACAATGAGCAGTTCTTC. It specifies CSCGAGASYNEQFF. The rearrangement uses TRBV29-1 and TRBJ2-1; 8 bases are shared with TRBD2. The CDR3 extends over 14 amino acids. Germline V CDR1 and CDR2: SQVTM, ANQGSEA. The J segment lost 0 bases and the V segment lost 8 bases, leaving 6 bases of the junction unmatched.

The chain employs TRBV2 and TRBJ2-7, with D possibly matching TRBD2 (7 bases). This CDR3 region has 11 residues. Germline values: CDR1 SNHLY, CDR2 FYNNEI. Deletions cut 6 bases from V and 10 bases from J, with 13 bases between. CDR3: CASSAPGGQYF. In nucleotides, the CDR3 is TGTGCCAGCAGCGCCCCGGGGGGCCAGTACTTC.

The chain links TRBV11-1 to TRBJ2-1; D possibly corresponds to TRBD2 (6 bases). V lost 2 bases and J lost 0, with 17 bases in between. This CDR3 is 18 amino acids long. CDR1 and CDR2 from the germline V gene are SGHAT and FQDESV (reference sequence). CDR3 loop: CASSLSHQLADSYNEQFF. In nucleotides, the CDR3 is TGTGCCAGCAGCTTATCACACCAACTAGCAGACTCCTACAATGAGCAGTTCTTC.

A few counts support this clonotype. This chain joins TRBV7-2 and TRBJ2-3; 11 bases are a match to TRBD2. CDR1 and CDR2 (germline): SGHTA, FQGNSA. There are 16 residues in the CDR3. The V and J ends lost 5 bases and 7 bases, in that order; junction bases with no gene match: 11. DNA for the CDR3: TGTGCCAGCAGCCGTTCCGGGACTAGCGGAAGTAATACGCAGTATTTT. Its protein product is CASSRSGTSGSNTQYF.

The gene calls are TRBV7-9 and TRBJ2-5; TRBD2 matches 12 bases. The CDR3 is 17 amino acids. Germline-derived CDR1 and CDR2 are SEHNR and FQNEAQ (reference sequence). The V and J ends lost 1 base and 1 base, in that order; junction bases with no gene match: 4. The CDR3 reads CASSLGTSGTLQETQYF. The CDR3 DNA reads TGTGCCAGCAGCTTAGGGACTAGCGGGACCCTCCAAGAGACCCAGTACTTC.

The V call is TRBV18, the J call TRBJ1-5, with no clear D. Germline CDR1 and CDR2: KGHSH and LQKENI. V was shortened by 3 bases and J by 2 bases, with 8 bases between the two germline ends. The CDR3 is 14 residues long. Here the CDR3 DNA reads TGTGCCAGCTCACCTAGCGGGGGCAATCAGCCCCAGCATTTT. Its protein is CASSPSGGNQPQHF.

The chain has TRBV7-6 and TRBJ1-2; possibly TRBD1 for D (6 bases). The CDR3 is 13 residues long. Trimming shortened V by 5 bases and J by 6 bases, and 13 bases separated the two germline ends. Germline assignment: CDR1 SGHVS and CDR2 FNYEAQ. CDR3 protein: CASSAYRVDGYTF. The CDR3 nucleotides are TGTGCCAGCAGCGCGTACAGGGTAGATGGCTACACCTTC.

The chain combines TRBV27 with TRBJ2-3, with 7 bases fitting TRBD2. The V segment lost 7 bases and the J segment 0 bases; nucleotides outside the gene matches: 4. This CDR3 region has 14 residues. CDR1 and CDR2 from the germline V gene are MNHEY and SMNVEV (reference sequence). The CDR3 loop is CASTPAGSTDTQYF. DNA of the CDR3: TGTGCCAGCACCCCAGCGGGGAGCACAGATACGCAGTATTTT.

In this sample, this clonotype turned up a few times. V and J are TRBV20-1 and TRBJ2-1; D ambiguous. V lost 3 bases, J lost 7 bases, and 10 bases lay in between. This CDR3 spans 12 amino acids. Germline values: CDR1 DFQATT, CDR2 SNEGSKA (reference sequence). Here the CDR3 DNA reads TGCAGTGCTAGTAATCTTATGAATGAGCAGTTCTTC. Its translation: CSASNLMNEQFF.

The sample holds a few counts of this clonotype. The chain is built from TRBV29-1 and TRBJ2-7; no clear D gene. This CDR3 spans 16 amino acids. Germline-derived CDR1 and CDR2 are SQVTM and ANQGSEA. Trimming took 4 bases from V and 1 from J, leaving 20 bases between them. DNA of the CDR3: TGCAGCGTTGGACCCCCCGGGTCGCGCCGTTCCTACGAGCAGTACTTC. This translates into CSVGPPGSRRSYEQYF.

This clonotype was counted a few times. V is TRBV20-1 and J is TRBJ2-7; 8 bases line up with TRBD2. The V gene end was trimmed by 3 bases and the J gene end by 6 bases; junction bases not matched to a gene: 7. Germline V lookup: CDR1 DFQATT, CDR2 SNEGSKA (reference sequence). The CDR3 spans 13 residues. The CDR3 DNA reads TGCAGTGCTAGGAGGTTAGCGGGGTTCGAGCAGTACTTC. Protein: CSARRLAGFEQYF.

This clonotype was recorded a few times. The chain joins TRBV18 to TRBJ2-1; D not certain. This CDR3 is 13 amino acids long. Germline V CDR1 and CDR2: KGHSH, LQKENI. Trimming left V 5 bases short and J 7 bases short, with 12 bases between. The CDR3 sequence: CASSTTISNEQFF. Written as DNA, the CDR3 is TGTGCCAGCTCAACTACAATTTCGAATGAGCAGTTCTTC.

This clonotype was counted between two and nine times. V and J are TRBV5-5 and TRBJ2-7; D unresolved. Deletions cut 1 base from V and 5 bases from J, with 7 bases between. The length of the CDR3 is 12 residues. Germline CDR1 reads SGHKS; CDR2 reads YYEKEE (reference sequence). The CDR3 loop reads CASSLKSDEQYF. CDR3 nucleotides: TGTGCCAGCAGCTTGAAATCCGACGAGCAGTACTTC.

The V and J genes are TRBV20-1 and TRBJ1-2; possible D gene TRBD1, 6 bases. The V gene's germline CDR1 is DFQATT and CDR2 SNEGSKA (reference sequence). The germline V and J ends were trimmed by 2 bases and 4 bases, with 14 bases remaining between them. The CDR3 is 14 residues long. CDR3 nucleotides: TGCAGTGCTAGACGCTCAGGGGAAGGCTATGGCTACACCTTC. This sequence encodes CSARRSGEGYGYTF.

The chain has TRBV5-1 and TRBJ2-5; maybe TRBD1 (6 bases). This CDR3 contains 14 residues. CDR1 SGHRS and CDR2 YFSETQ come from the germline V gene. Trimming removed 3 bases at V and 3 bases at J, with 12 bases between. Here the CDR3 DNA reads TGCGCCAGCAGCTCACGACAGGCCGAAGAGACCCAGTACTTC. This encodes CASSSRQAEETQYF.

CDR3 sequence reads: CASSGRMGASYEQYF. The CDR3 DNA reads TGTGCCAGCAGCGGTAGAATGGGGGCCTCCTACGAGCAGTACTTC. The chain recombines TRBV7-9 with TRBJ2-7; the D gene is possibly TRBD1 (6 bases). The CDR3 is made up of 15 amino acids. Germline V gives CDR1 SEHNR, CDR2 FQNEAQ (reference sequence). The V end lost 5 bases, the J end lost 0 bases, and 14 bases lay between the germline ends.

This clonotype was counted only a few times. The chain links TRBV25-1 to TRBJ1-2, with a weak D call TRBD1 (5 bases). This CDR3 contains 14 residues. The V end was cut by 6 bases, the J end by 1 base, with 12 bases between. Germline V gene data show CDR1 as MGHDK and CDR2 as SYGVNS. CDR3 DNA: TGTGCCAGCAGGGGGGGGGGAGTTAACTATGGCTACACCTTC. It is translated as CASRGGGVNYGYTF.

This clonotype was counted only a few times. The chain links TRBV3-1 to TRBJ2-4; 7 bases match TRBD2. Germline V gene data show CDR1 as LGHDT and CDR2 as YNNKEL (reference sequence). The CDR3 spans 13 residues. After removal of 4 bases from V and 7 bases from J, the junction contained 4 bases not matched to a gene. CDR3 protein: CASSPAGLNIQYF. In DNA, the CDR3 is TGTGCCAGCAGCCCAGCGGGACTCAACATTCAGTACTTC.

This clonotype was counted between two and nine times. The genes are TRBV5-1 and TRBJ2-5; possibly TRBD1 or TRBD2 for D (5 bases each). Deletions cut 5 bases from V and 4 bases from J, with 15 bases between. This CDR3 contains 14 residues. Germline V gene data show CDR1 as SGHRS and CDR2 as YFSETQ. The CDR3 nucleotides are TGCGCCAGCAGTTATGAGGGGCGGCTAGAGACCCAGTACTTC. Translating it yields CASSYEGRLETQYF.